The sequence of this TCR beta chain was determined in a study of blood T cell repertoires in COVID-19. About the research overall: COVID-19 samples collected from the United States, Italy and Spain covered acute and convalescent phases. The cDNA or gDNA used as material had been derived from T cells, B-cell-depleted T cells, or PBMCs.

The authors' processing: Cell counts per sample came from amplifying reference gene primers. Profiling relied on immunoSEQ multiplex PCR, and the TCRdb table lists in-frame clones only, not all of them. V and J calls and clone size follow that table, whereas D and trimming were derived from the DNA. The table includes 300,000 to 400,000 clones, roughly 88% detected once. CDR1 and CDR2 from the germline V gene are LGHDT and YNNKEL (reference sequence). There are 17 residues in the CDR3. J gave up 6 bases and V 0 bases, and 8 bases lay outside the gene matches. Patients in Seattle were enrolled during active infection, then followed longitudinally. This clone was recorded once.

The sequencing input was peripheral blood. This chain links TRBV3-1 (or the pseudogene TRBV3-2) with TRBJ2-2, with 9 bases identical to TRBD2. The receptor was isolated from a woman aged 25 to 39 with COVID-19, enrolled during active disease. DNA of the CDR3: TGTGCCAGCAGCCAAGATTGGTCTAGCGGGGTCGCCGGGGAGCTGTTTTTT. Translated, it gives CASSQDWSSGVAGELFF.